These 13 T cell receptor beta chains came from one sample sequenced in a study of monozygotic twins with cystic fibrosis. Clones were read by immunoSEQ multiplex PCR, and TCRdb kept only the in-frame ones, dropping some. Of around 11,000 clones in the sample, roughly 96% were seen once. The source material was blood. Source of these receptors: a boy between 10 and 17 years old with cystic fibrosis.

The CDR3 here is CASSPQQGPNNEQFF. The CDR3 DNA is TGTGCCAGCTCACCCCAGCAGGGTCCCAACAATGAGCAGTTCTTC. This chain links TRBV18 with TRBJ2-1, with a tentative D call TRBD1 (5 bases). V was trimmed by 3 bases and J by 5 bases, leaving 14 bases between them. The germline V gene has CDR1 KGHSH and CDR2 LQKENI. The CDR3 loop spans 15 amino acids.

Only one count was recorded for this clone. J is TRBJ2-7 and V is TRBV28, with D uncertain. The CDR3 spans 14 residues. V dropped 3 bases and J dropped 4 bases, with 13 bases sitting between them. Germline CDR1 is MDHEN and CDR2 is SYDVKM. This CDR3 is CASSLAALGYEQYF. The CDR3 coding sequence is TGTGCCAGCAGTTTGGCCGCCCTTGGTTACGAGCAGTACTTC.

This chain joins TRBV28 and TRBJ2-7; 7 bases align to TRBD1. V lost 6 bases, J lost 0 bases, and 11 bases stayed unmatched. Germline-derived CDR1 and CDR2 are MDHEN and SYDVKM. The CDR3 is 16 residues long. The chain's CDR3 is CASRAGGKQISYEQYF. The CDR3 nucleotides read TGTGCCAGCAGGGCAGGGGGTAAGCAAATCTCCTACGAGCAGTACTTC.

The rearrangement links TRBV11-2 to TRBJ1-2; TRBD1 is a possible D gene (5 bases). The V gene's germline CDR1 is SGHAT and CDR2 FQNNGV. V lost 6 bases to trimming and J lost 1 base, with 15 bases between them. CDR3 length: 15 amino acids. In nucleotides, the CDR3 is TGTGCCAGCAGTCAAACAAGCAGGGTTAACTATGGCTACACCTTC. This codes for CASSQTSRVNYGYTF.

The chain carries TRBV19 and TRBJ1-2; TRBD1 aligns across 8 bases. CDR1 and CDR2 from the germline V gene are LNHDA and SQIVND (reference sequence). The CDR3 spans 13 residues. After removal of 6 bases from V and 2 bases from J, the junction contained 2 bases not matched to a gene. The CDR3 nucleotides are TGTGCCAGTAGACAGGGGGGAAACTATGGCTACACCTTC. Its translation is CASRQGGNYGYTF.

The chain is built from TRBV6-6 and TRBJ2-5; 9 bases match TRBD2. CDR1 is MNHNY and CDR2 is SVGAGI in the germline V gene (reference sequence). This CDR3 is built from 13 residues. V was pared by 4 bases and J by 5 bases, with 2 bases of the junction left unmatched. CDR3 amino acids: CASSWLAGETQYF. CDR3 bases: TGTGCCAGCAGTTGGCTAGCGGGGGAGACCCAGTACTTC.

The chain recombines TRBV29-1 with TRBJ1-1; no definite D call. Trimming left V 4 bases short and J 4 bases short, with 10 bases between. Germline values: CDR1 SQVTM, CDR2 ANQGSEA. The CDR3 runs 12 residues. Here the CDR3 DNA reads TGCAGCGTTGCGAACCCGGGCACTGAAGCTTTCTTT. Translation: CSVANPGTEAFF.

The chain uses TRBV7-9 and TRBJ2-3; no definite D call. CDR1 is SEHNR, CDR2 FQNEAQ, per germline (reference sequence). This CDR3 contains 14 residues. Trimming left V 4 bases short and J 7 bases short, with 15 bases between. Here the CDR3 reads CASSSQMSAYTQYF. The CDR3 DNA is TGTGCCAGCAGCTCCCAGATGAGCGCTTATACGCAGTATTTT.

This chain joins TRBV6-5 and TRBJ1-1; tentatively, D is TRBD1 (6 bases). This CDR3 comprises 15 residues. Germline lookup yields CDR1 MNHEY and CDR2 SVGAGI. Between the trimmed V and J ends, which lost 5 bases and 5 bases, there was a span of 18 bases. Here the CDR3 reads CASSPSAGTLTEAFF. DNA for the CDR3: TGTGCCAGCAGTCCCTCCGCAGGGACATTGACTGAAGCTTTCTTT.

The chain couples TRBV30 to TRBJ2-7; D gene ambiguous. V gave up 3 bases and J gave up 5 bases, with 11 bases separating them. CDR1 is GTSNPN and CDR2 is SVGIG in the germline V gene (reference sequence). This CDR3 contains 12 residues. In DNA, the CDR3 is TGTGCCTGGAGATGGCGACCCCACGAGCAGTACTTC. It encodes CAWRWRPHEQYF.

The genes are TRBV6-1 and TRBJ1-3; no reliable D call. The germline V gene has CDR1 MNHNS and CDR2 SASEGT. The V end lost 9 bases, the J end lost 4 bases, and 7 bases lay between the germline ends. This CDR3 comprises 11 residues. The CDR3 sequence is CASFLGNTIYF. The DNA for the CDR3 is TGTGCCAGTTTCCTCGGAAACACCATATATTTT.

The V and J genes are TRBV30 and TRBJ1-2; D uncertain. V gave up 0 bases and J gave up 8 bases, with 22 bases separating them. The CDR3 consists of 16 residues. Germline V gene data show CDR1 as GTSNPN and CDR2 as SVGIG (reference sequence). CDR3 residues: CAWSVLSVVNRRGYTF. CDR3 coding DNA: TGTGCCTGGAGTGTACTTAGTGTGGTAAATCGAAGGGGCTACACCTTC.

CDR3: CATSRGEGRIQYF. CDR3 nucleotide sequence: TGTGCCACCAGCAGAGGTGAGGGTCGGATACAGTACTTC. The V and J genes are TRBV15 and TRBJ2-7, with a tentative D call TRBD2 (5 bases). The CDR3 contains 13 residues. V was cut by 1 base and J by 10 bases, with 14 bases left in between. Looked up from germline, CDR1 is LNHNV and CDR2 is YYDKDF (reference sequence).